One sample yielded the 13 T cell receptor beta chains listed below, sequenced in a study of cytomegalovirus exposure and HLA in healthy donors. With 60 Vbeta and 13 Jbeta primers, the PCR was carried out. TCRdb's table, derived via immunoSEQ multiplex PCR, lists solely in-frame clones and lacks some. The sample records over 150,000 clones, 77% being singletons. Sequencing was performed on PBMCs. The source of these receptors is a woman aged 25 to 39 in good health and CMV-seropositive.

The chain links TRBV7-2 to TRBJ1-3; D unclear. The V end was cut by 5 bases, the J end by 1 base, with 9 bases between. Germline V gene data show CDR1 as SGHTA and CDR2 as FQGNSA. The CDR3 is made up of 14 amino acids. The CDR3: CASSPGWSGNTIYF. For the CDR3, the DNA is TGTGCCAGCAGCCCGGGGTGGTCTGGAAACACCATATATTTT.

The J gene is TRBJ2-3, the V gene TRBV5-6; possibly TRBD1 for D (5 bases). CDR1 and CDR2 (germline): SGHDT, YYEEEE. This CDR3 spans 16 amino acids. V was shortened by 4 bases and J by 1 base, with 16 bases between the two germline ends. CDR3 loop: CASSRTRGQRTDTQYF. The DNA of the CDR3 is TGTGCCAGCAGCCGTACTCGAGGACAACGCACAGATACGCAGTATTTT.

The chain couples TRBV30 to TRBJ2-7; a weak D match, TRBD1 (6 bases). Germline loops: CDR1 GTSNPN, CDR2 SVGIG (reference sequence). V was clipped by 1 base and J by 6 bases, with 16 bases between them. The CDR3 spans 14 residues. DNA for the CDR3: TGTGCCTGGAGTGGATTGTACAGGGACGGCGAGCAGTACTTC. Its protein is CAWSGLYRDGEQYF.

This clone turned up a few times. This chain uses TRBV27 with TRBJ2-5; 13 nucleotides match TRBD2. Unmatched junction bases numbered 5, after V lost 2 bases and J lost 2 bases. CDR3 size: 17 residues. Germline V lookup: CDR1 MNHEY, CDR2 SMNVEV (reference sequence). The CDR3 sequence: CASSLGGGLAGQETQYF. CDR3 DNA sequence: TGTGCCAGCAGTTTAGGGGGGGGACTAGCGGGACAAGAGACCCAGTACTTC.

The chain combines TRBV28 with TRBJ2-7, with a possible D match to TRBD1 (6 bases). CDR3 length: 14 residues. V was trimmed by 8 bases and J by 3 bases, leaving 17 bases between them. Looked up from germline, CDR1 is MDHEN and CDR2 is SYDVKM. In nucleotides, the CDR3 is TGTGCCAGCCAGAGAGGGGGTGGAAACTACGAGCAGTACTTC. Protein product: CASQRGGGNYEQYF.

This clone is a singleton in its sample. This chain connects TRBV19 to TRBJ1-2; D is unresolved. Germline CDR1 and CDR2: LNHDA and SQIVND (reference sequence). The CDR3 is 13 residues long. Deletions cut 7 bases from V and 6 bases from J, with 15 bases between. The CDR3 bases are TGTGCCAGTACAGGAGGTTTAAAGGATGGCTACACCTTC. This codes for CASTGGLKDGYTF.

The CDR3 here is CASSATGAPNSNQPQHF. For the CDR3, the DNA is TGTGCCAGCAGCGCGACAGGGGCGCCGAATAGCAATCAGCCCCAGCATTTT. The chain carries TRBV2 and TRBJ1-5, with 8 bases aligning to TRBD1. CDR1 and CDR2 (germline): SNHLY, FYNNEI. V was clipped by 6 bases and J by 0 bases; unmatched bases: 10. The CDR3 is 17 amino acids.

The CDR3 nucleotides read TGTGCCAGCAGTTTATGGGCAGGGGTTAACGAGCAGTACTTC. Encoded protein: CASSLWAGVNEQYF. The chain carries TRBV28 and TRBJ2-7, with D tentatively TRBD1 (6 bases). Germline V gives CDR1 MDHEN, CDR2 SYDVKM. The CDR3 length is 14 residues. V shed 0 bases and J shed 5 bases, with 11 bases lying between them.

The chain uses TRBV28 and TRBJ1-4, with D possibly TRBD1 on 5 matching bases. The V gene's germline CDR1 is MDHEN and CDR2 SYDVKM. The CDR3 is 15 amino acids. The ends were cut back, 4 bases at V and 8 bases at J, with 17 bases in the middle. CDR3 nucleotides: TGTGCCAGCAGTTCCCCGGGGGACCAAAGGGAAAAACTGTTTTTT. The encoded protein is CASSSPGDQREKLFF.

This clone was picked up a small number of times. The chain joins TRBV2 to TRBJ1-4; 10 bases match TRBD1. The CDR3 is 14 residues long. J was trimmed by 5 bases and V by 3 bases; bases with no gene match: 0. Looked up from germline, CDR1 is SNHLY and CDR2 is FYNNEI. Here the CDR3 reads CASSEGQGNEKLFF. CDR3 in DNA: TGTGCCAGCAGTGAGGGACAGGGGAATGAAAAACTGTTTTTT.

The sample holds a few counts of this clone. This chain uses TRBV25-1 with TRBJ1-2; perhaps TRBD1 as D (6 bases). The germline V gene has CDR1 MGHDK and CDR2 SYGVNS. The CDR3 consists of 15 residues. V lost 0 bases, J lost 6 bases, and 14 bases lay in between. The CDR3 loop reads CASSEYSGGQDGYTF. CDR3 DNA: TGTGCCAGCAGTGAATATTCGGGGGGGCAGGATGGCTACACCTTC.

V and J are TRBV28 and TRBJ2-2; perhaps TRBD2 as D (6 bases). The ends were cut back, 2 bases at V and 4 bases at J, with 14 bases in the middle. The CDR3 loop spans 16 amino acids. CDR1 is MDHEN and CDR2 is SYDVKM in the germline V gene. CDR3 region: CASSLPGGRGTGELFF. In DNA form, the CDR3 reads TGTGCCAGCAGTTTACCCGGGGGTCGCGGCACCGGGGAGCTGTTTTTT.

The J gene is TRBJ2-1, the V gene TRBV7-6, with D perhaps matching TRBD2 (5 bases). V lost 5 bases to trimming and J lost 4 bases, with 18 bases between them. Germline CDR1 reads SGHVS; CDR2 reads FNYEAQ. The CDR3 totals 16 residues. CDR3 in DNA: TGTGCCAGCAGCCCACGGGGATTTGGCGAGTACAATGAGCAGTTCTTC. It yields the protein CASSPRGFGEYNEQFF.